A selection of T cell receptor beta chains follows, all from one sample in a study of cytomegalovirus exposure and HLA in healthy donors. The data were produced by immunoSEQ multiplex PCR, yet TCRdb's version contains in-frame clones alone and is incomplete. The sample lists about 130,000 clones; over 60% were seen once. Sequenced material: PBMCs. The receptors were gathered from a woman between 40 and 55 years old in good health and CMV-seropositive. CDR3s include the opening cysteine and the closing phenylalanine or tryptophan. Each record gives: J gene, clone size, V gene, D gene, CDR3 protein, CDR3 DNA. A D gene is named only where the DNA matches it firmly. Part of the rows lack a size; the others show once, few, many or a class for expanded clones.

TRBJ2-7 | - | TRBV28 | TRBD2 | CASSPPAGGRSYEQYF | TGTGCCAGCAGTCCCCCGGCGGGAGGCCGCTCCTACGAGCAGTACTTC
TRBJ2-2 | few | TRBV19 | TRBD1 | CASSWDRWNTGELFF | TGTGCCAGTTCCTGGGACAGGTGGAACACCGGGGAGCTGTTTTTT
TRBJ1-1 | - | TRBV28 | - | CASSLAGAKTEAFF | TGTGCCAGCAGTTTAGCGGGGGCAAAGACTGAAGCTTTCTTT
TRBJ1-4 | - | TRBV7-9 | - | CSSSRDGGVFF | TGTTCCAGCAGCCGTGACGGGGGAGTGTTTTTT
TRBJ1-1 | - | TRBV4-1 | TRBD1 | CASRQGPEAFF | TGCGCCAGCAGACAGGGGCCTGAAGCTTTCTTT
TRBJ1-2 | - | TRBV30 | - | CAWSSGHGYTF | TGTGCCTGGAGTTCAGGGCATGGCTACACCTTC
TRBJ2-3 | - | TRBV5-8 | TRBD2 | CASSPAGGLYTDTQYF | TGTGCCAGCAGCCCGGCGGGGGGTCTCTACACAGATACGCAGTATTTT
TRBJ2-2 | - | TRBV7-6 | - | CASLPGTNTGELFF | TGTGCCAGCCTTCCGGGAACGAACACCGGGGAGCTGTTTTTT
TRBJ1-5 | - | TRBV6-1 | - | CASSEWWEYSNQPQHF | TGTGCCAGCAGTGAATGGTGGGAGTATAGCAATCAGCCCCAGCATTTT
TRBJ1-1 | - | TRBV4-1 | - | CASSLTTGNTEAFF | TGCGCCAGCAGCCTAACCACAGGGAACACTGAAGCTTTCTTT
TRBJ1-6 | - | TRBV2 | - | CATSTFQDNSPLHF | TGTGCCACCTCGACCTTCCAGGATAATTCACCCCTCCACTTT
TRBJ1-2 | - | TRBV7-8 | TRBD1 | CASSLGQGASYGYTF | TGTGCCAGCAGCTTAGGTCAGGGGGCCTCCTATGGCTACACCTTC
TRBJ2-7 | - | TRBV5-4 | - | CASSLQGTYEQYF | TGTGCCAGCAGTCTGCAGGGGACCTACGAGCAGTACTTC
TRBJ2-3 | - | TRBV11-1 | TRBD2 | CASSLAGLATDTQYF | TGTGCCAGCAGCTTAGCGGGACTAGCGACAGATACGCAGTATTTT
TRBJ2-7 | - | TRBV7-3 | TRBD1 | CASSLTGQGAYEQYF | TGTGCCAGCAGCTTAACAGGCCAGGGGGCCTACGAGCAGTACTTC
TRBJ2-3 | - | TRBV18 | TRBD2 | CASSPKVASGVTDTQYF | TGTGCCAGCTCACCAAAGGTCGCTAGCGGGGTCACAGATACGCAGTATTTT
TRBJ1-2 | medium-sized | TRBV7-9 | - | CASSLGTAFYSYTF | TGTGCCAGCAGCTTAGGAACAGCCTTCTATAGCTACACCTTC
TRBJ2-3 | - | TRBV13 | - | CASSSKTYREERLRGADTQYF | TGTGCCAGCAGCTCCAAGACTTACAGGGAAGAGCGGCTCCGTGGAGCAGATACGCAGTATTTT
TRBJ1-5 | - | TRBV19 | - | CASKRWRGEPNQPQHF | TGTGCCAGTAAGCGTTGGAGGGGCGAACCTAATCAGCCCCAGCATTTT
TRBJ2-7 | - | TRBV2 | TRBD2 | CASRVAGGSYEQYF | TGTGCCAGCAGAGTAGCGGGAGGGTCCTACGAGCAGTACTTC
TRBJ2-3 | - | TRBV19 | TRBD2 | CASSIGQTSGSINTQYF | TGTGCCAGTAGTATAGGCCAGACTAGCGGGAGTATCAATACGCAGTATTTT
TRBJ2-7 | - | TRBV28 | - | CASSLFGTPAGLYEQYF | TGTGCCAGCAGTTTATTCGGCACGCCCGCGGGCCTCTACGAGCAGTACTTC
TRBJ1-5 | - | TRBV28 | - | CASRGSYPRGQPQHF | TGTGCCAGCAGGGGGAGTTATCCTAGAGGGCAGCCCCAGCATTTT
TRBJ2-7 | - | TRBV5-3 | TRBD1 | CARSLRTGESYEQYF | TGTGCCAGAAGCTTGAGGACAGGTGAATCCTACGAGCAGTACTTC
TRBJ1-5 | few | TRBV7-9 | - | CASSAQGGQPQHF | TGTGCCAGCAGCGCTCAGGGTGGGCAGCCCCAGCATTTT
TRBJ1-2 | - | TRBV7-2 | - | CASSLVVGTNYGYTF | TGTGCCAGCAGCTTAGTGGTGGGCACAAACTATGGCTACACCTTC
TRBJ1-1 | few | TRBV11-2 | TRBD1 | CASSAPGQVNTEAFF | TGTGCCAGCAGCGCCCCGGGACAGGTGAACACTGAAGCTTTCTTT
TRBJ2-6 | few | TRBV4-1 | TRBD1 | CASSPGGQGVIGANVLTF | TGCGCCAGCAGCCCGGGGGGACAGGGAGTGATAGGGGCCAACGTCCTGACTTTC
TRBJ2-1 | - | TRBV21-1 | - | CASSRVGQGNTFKSYEQFF | -
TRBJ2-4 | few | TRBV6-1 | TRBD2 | CASSEARSGRVAKNIQYF | TGTGCCAGCAGTGAAGCAAGGAGCGGGAGGGTAGCCAAAAACATTCAGTACTTC
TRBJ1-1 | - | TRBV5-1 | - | CASSLTGVEAFF | TGCGCCAGCAGCTTGACAGGAGTTGAAGCTTTCTTT
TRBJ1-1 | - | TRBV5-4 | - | CASRLYLNTEAFF | TGTGCCAGCAGACTATATTTGAACACTGAAGCTTTCTTT
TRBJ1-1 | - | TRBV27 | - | CASSLGLLNTEAFF | TGTGCCAGCAGTTTAGGACTCCTGAACACTGAAGCTTTCTTT
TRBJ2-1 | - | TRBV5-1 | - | CASSLGGIYNEQFF | TGCGCCAGCAGCTTGGGGGGCATCTACAATGAGCAGTTCTTC
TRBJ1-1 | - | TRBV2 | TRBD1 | CASRLGQGIEAFF | TGTGCCAGCAGGTTGGGACAGGGGATTGAAGCTTTCTTT
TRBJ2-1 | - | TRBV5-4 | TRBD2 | CASTETSINEQFF | TGTGCCAGCACCGAGACTAGCATCAATGAGCAGTTCTTC
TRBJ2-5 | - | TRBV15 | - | CATSRVAGKETQYF | TGTGCCACCAGCAGAGTAGCAGGGAAAGAGACCCAGTACTTC
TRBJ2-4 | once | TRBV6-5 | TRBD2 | CASRPAGGALNIQYF | TGTGCCAGCAGGCCAGCGGGAGGGGCTTTGAACATTCAGTACTTC
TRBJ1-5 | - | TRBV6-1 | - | CASSEGQGRQPQHF | TGTGCCAGCAGTGAGGGGCAGGGTCGTCAGCCCCAGCATTTT
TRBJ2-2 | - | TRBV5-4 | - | CASSLKSGGYRVKAGELFF | TGTGCCAGCAGCTTGAAGAGTGGTGGGTACAGGGTTAAAGCCGGGGAGCTGTTTTTT
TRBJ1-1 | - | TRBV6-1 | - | CASFGGAGPNTEAFF | TGTGCCAGCTTTGGGGGGGCAGGCCCGAACACTGAAGCTTTCTTT
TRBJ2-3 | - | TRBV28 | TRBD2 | CASSSPGASGGQDTQYF | TGTGCCAGCAGTTCCCCCGGGGCTAGCGGAGGCCAAGATACGCAGTATTTT
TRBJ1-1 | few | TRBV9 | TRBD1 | CASSVVGGDRGRPMNTEAFF | TGTGCCAGCAGCGTAGTAGGAGGGGACAGGGGGAGACCAATGAACACTGAAGCTTTCTTT
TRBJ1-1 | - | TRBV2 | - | CASSRQMNTEAFF | TGTGCCAGCAGTCGACAGATGAACACTGAAGCTTTCTTT
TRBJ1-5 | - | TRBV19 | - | CASSTAGLQPQHF | TGTGCCAGTAGTACGGCAGGGCTTCAGCCCCAGCATTTT
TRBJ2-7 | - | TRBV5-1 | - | CASSLFGIDEQYF | TGCGCCAGCAGCTTGTTCGGGATCGACGAGCAGTACTTC
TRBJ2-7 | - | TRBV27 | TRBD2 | CASSLSGLAGANEQYF | TGTGCCAGCAGTTTATCGGGACTAGCGGGAGCCAACGAGCAGTACTTC
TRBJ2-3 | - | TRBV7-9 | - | CASSLTAIAGGTTDTQYF | TGTGCCAGCAGCTTAACGGCCATAGCTGGGGGCACGACAGATACGCAGTATTTT
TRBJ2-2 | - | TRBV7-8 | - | CASSLRTLSSGELFF | TGTGCCAGCAGCCTACGGACATTATCCAGCGGGGAGCTGTTTTTT
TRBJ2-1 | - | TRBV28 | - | CASSFKGLRLATNEQFF | TGTGCCAGCAGTTTTAAAGGACTGCGGCTAGCAACCAATGAGCAGTTCTTC
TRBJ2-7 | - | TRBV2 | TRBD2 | CASSARLAERYEQYF | TGTGCCAGCAGTGCCAGACTAGCGGAACGCTACGAGCAGTACTTC
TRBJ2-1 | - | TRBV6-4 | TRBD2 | CASSPLAGGEQFF | TGTGCCAGCAGTCCCTTAGCGGGGGGGGAGCAGTTCTTC
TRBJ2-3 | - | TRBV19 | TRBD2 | CASSNPWTSGNRDTQYF | TGTGCCAGTAGCAACCCCTGGACTAGCGGGAATAGAGATACGCAGTATTTT
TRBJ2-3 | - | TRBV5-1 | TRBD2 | CASSPRLAGGLEDTQYF | TGCGCCAGCAGCCCACGACTAGCGGGAGGTTTGGAAGATACGCAGTATTTT
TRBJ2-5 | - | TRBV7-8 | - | CASSLGLETQYF | TGTGCCAGCAGCTTAGGTCTTGAGACCCAGTACTTC
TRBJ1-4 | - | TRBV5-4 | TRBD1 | CASSGNPGGAEEKLFF | TGTGCCAGCAGCGGTAACCCAGGGGGCGCGGAAGAAAAACTGTTTTTT
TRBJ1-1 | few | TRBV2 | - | CASSWANTEAFF | TGTGCCAGCAGTTGGGCGAACACTGAAGCTTTCTTT
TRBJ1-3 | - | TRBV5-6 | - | CASSFQAGNTIYF | TGTGCCAGCAGCTTCCAGGCCGGAAACACCATATATTTT
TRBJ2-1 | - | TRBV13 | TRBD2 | CASSLAYGRTYNEQFF | TGTGCCAGCAGCTTAGCGTACGGGAGGACCTACAATGAGCAGTTCTTC